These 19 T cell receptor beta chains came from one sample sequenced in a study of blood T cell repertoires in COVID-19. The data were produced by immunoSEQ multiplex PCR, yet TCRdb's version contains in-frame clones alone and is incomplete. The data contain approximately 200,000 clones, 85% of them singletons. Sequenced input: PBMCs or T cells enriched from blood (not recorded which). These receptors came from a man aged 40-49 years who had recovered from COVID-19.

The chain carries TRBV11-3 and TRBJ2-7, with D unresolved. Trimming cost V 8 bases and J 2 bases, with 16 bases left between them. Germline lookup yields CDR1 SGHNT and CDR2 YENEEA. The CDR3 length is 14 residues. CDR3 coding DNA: TGTGCCAGCCTCTCCCCCCCAGAAACCTACGAGCAGTACTTC. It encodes CASLSPPETYEQYF.

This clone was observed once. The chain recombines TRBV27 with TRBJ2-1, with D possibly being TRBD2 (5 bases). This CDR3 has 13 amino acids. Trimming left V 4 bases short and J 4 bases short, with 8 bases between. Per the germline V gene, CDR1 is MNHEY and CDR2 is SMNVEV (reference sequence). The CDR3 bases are TGTGCCAGCAGTTCAGGACTGTACAATGAGCAGTTCTTC. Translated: CASSSGLYNEQFF.

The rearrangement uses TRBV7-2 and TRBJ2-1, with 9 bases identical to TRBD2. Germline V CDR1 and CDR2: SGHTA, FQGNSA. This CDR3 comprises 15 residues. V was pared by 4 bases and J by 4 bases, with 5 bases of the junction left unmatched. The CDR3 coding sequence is TGTGCCAGCAGCTCTGGACTAGCGATGTACAATGAGCAGTTCTTC. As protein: CASSSGLAMYNEQFF.

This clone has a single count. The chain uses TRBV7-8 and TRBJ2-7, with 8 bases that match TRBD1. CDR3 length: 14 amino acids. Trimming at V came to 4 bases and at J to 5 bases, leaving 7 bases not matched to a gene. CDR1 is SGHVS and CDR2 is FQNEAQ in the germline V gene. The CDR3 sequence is CASSSGQGIHEQYF. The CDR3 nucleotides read TGTGCCAGCAGCTCCGGACAGGGTATCCACGAGCAGTACTTC.

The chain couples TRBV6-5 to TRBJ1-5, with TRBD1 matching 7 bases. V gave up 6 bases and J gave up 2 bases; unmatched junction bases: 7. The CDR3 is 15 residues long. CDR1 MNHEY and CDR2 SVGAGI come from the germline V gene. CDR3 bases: TGTGCCAGCAGCGATGACAGGGCCCGCAATCAGCCCCAGCATTTT. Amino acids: CASSDDRARNQPQHF.

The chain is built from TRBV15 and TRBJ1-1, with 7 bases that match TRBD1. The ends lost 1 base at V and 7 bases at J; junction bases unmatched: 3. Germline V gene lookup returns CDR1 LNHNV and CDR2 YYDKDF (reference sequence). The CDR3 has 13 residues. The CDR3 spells CATSRGTGLEAFF. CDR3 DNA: TGTGCCACCAGCAGAGGGACAGGACTTGAAGCTTTCTTT.

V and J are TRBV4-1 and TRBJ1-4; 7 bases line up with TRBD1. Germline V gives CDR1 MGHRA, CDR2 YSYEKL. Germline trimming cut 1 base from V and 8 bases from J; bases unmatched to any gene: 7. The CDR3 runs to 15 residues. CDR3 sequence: CASSQGQGEGEKLFF. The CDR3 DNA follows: TGCGCCAGCAGCCAAGGACAGGGCGAAGGAGAAAAACTGTTTTTT.

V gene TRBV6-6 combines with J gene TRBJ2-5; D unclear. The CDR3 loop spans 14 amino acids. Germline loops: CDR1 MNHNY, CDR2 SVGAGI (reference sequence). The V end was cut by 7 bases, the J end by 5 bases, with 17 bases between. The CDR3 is CASTEFAVEETQYF. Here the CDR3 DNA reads TGTGCCAGCACCGAATTTGCGGTGGAGGAGACCCAGTACTTC.

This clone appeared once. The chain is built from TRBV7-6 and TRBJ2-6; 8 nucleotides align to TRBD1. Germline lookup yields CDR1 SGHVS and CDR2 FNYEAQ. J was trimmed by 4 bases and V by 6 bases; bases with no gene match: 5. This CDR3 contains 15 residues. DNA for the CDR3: TGTGCCAGCAGTCGGCAGGGGGCGGGGGCCAACGTCCTGACTTTC. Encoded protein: CASSRQGAGANVLTF. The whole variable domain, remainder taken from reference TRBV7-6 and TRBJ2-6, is GAGVSQSPRYKVTKRGQDVALRCDPISGHVSLYWYRQALGQGPEFLTYFNYEAQQDKSGLPNDRFSAERPEGSISTLTIQRTEQRDSAMYRCASSRQGAGANVLTFGAGSRLTVL.

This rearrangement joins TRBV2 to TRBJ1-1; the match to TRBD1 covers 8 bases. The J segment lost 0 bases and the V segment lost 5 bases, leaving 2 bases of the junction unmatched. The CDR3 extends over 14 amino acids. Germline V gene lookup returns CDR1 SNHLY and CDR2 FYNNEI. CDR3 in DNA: TGTGCCAGCAGTTCAGGGGGCCTGAACACTGAAGCTTTCTTT. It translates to CASSSGGLNTEAFF.

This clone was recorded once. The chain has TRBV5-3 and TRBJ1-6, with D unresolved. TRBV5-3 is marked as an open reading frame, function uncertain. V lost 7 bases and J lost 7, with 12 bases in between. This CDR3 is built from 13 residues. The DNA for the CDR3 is TGTGCCAGAGGATACAGCTTCAATTCACCCCTCCACTTT. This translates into CARGYSFNSPLHF.

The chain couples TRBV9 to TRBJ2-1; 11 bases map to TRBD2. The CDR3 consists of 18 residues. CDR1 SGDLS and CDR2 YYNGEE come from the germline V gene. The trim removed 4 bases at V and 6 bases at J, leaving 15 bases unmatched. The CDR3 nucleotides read TGTGCCAGCAGCCAACGTCCCCAGGGACTAGCGGACCCCAATGAGCAGTTCTTC. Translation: CASSQRPQGLADPNEQFF.

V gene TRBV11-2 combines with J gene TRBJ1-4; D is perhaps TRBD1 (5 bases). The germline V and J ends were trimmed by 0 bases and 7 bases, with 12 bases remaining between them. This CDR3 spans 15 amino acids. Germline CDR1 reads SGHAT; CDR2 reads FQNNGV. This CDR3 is CASSLEGGAAEKLFF. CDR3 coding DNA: TGTGCCAGCAGCTTAGAGGGGGGAGCCGCTGAAAAACTGTTTTTT. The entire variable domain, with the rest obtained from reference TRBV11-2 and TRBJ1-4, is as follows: EAGVAQSPRYKIIEKRQSVAFWCNPISGHATLYWYQQILGQGPKLLIQFQNNGVVDDSQLPKDRFSAERLKGVDSTLKIQPAKLEDSAVYLCASSLEGGAAEKLFFGSGTQLSVL.

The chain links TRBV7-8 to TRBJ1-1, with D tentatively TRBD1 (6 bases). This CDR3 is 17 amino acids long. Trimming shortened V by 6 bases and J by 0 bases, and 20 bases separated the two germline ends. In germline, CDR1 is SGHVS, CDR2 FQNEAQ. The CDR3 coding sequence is TGTGCCAGCAGTATAACCAGTGGGGGGGACATGAACACTGAAGCTTTCTTT. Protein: CASSITSGGDMNTEAFF.

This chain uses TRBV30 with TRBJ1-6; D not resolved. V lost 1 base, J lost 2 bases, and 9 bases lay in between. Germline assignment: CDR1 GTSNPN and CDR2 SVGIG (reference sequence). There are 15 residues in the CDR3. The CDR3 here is CAWSASGTYNSPLHF. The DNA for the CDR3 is TGTGCCTGGAGTGCATCCGGGACCTATAATTCACCCCTCCACTTT.

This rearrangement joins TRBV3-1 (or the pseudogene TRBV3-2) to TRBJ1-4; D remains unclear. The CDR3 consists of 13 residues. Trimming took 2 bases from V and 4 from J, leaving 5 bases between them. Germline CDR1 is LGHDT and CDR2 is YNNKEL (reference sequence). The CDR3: CASSQQVNEKLFF. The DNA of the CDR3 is TGTGCCAGCAGCCAACAGGTTAATGAAAAACTGTTTTTT.

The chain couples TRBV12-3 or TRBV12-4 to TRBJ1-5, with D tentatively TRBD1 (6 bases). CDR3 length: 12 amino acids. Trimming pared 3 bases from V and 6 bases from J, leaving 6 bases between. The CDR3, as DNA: TGTGCCAGCAGTTTCAGGGGTCAGCCCCAGCATTTT. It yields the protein CASSFRGQPQHF.

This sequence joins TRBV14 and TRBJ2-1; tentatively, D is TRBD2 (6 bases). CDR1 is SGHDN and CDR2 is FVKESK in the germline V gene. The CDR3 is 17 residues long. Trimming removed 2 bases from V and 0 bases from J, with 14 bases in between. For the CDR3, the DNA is TGTGCCAGCAGCCAACGGGCTAGCGCAAGCTCCTACAATGAGCAGTTCTTC. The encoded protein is CASSQRASASSYNEQFF.

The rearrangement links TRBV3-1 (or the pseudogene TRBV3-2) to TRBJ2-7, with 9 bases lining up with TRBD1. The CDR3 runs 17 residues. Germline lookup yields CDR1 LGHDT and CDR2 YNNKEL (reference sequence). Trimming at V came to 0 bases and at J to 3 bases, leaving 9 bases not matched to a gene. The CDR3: CASSQDPLTGGYYEQYF. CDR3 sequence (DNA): TGTGCCAGCAGCCAAGATCCCTTGACAGGGGGGTACTACGAGCAGTACTTC.